This passage covers 5 T cell receptor beta chains from one sample sequenced in a study of OX40 agonist ivuxolimab in advanced cancers. Preparation of the library involved the immunoSEQ multiplex PCR assay. This immuneACCESS table, as held by TCRdb, lists in-frame sequences with V and J called but not all clones. Of the missing ones, under half trace to an unresolved V gene in checked studies; the others have no known cause. Present in this sample are around 77,000 clones, roughly 89% of which were seen just once. The top ten hold around 2.5% of the sample. Sequencing was performed on CD4+ or CD8+ T cells sorted from blood, taken in a trial of the OX40 agonist ivuxolimab. The receptor set was obtained from an adult with an advanced solid tumor such as melanoma, head and neck, liver or kidney cancer.

This chain uses TRBV29-1 with TRBJ1-2; TRBD1 agrees at 7 bases. J gave up 8 bases and V 5 bases, and 8 bases lay outside the gene matches. Germline assignment: CDR1 SQVTM and CDR2 ANQGSEA. The CDR3 is 12 amino acids. CDR3 nucleotide sequence: TGCAGCGTTACAGGGGAAGGTCGAGGCTACACCTTC. As protein: CSVTGEGRGYTF. Variable domain in full (rest from reference TRBV29-1 and TRBJ1-2): SAVISQKPSRDICQRGTSLTIQCQVDSQVTMMFWYRQQPGQSLTLIATANQGSEATYESGFVIDKFPISRPNLTFSTLTVSNMSPEDSSIYLCSVTGEGRGYTFGSGTRLTVV.

The count of this clone is one. The rearrangement joins TRBV28 to TRBJ1-5, with 7 bases aligning to TRBD1. Looked up from germline, CDR1 is MDHEN and CDR2 is SYDVKM. The CDR3 contains 13 residues. Trimming removed 7 bases from V and 3 bases from J; junction bases left unmatched: 3. The CDR3 DNA reads as TGTGCCAGCACGGGACAGCTCAATCAGCCCCAGCATTTT. This encodes CASTGQLNQPQHF.

This chain uses TRBV6-6 with TRBJ2-5; 10 positions agree with TRBD1. Germline-derived CDR1 and CDR2 are MNHNY and SVGAGI (reference sequence). Trimming cost V 6 bases and J 3 bases; bases outside gene matches: 4. The CDR3 covers 14 residues. The CDR3 DNA sequence: TGTGCCAGCAGGGCGACAGGGGGCGAAGAGACCCAGTACTTC. Amino acids: CASRATGGEETQYF.

The rearrangement links TRBV27 to TRBJ2-2, with D uncertain. CDR1 is MNHEY and CDR2 is SMNVEV in the germline V gene (reference sequence). This CDR3 is built from 14 residues. Deletions cut 4 bases from V and 7 bases from J, with 13 bases between. The CDR3 loop is CASSSKVVIGELFF. The CDR3 DNA reads TGTGCCAGCAGTTCAAAGGTCGTCATCGGGGAGCTGTTTTTT.

The chain couples TRBV5-1 to TRBJ1-2; TRBD1 is a possible D gene (6 bases). V dropped 3 bases and J dropped 5 bases, with 17 bases sitting between them. The CDR3 totals 15 residues. The germline V gene has CDR1 SGHRS and CDR2 YFSETQ. CDR3 nucleotide sequence: TGCGCCAGCAGCTCATCGACAGGAGGTTCTTATGGCTACACCTTC. Translating gives CASSSSTGGSYGYTF.